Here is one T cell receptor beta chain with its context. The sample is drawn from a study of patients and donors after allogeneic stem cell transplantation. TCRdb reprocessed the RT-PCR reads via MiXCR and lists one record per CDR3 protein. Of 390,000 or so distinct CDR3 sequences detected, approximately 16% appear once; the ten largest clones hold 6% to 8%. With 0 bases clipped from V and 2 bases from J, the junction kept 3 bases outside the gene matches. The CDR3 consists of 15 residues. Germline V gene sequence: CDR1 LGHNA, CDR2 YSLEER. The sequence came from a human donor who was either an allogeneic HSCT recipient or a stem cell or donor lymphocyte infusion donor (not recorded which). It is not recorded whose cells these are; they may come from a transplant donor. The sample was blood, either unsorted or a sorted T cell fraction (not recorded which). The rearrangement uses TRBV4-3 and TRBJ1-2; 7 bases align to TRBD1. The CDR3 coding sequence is TGCGCCAGCAGCCAAGATGCAGGGGGGAACTATGGCTACACCTTC. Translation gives CASSQDAGGNYGYTF.